This TCR beta chain was found in a study of cytomegalovirus exposure and HLA in healthy donors. Regarding the study as a whole: Later findings reportedly placed an Asian-associated ancestry cluster below the roughly 670-donor mean for N-insertions.

In germline, CDR1 is SGHAT, CDR2 FQNNGV. The CDR3 consists of 15 residues. The V gene end was trimmed by 1 base and the J gene end by 3 bases; junction bases not matched to a gene: 2. PCR involved 60 Vbeta and 13 Jbeta primers. Sequencing used immunoSEQ multiplex PCR; TCRdb keeps in-frame clones, though not all of them. The sample includes a few hundred thousand clones, about three quarters of them seen just once. This clone is a singleton in its sample. Its matching antigen is unknown. Every donor was a healthy person donating bone marrow. The TCR comes from a man younger than 35 in good health and CMV-seronegative. V is TRBV11-2 and J is TRBJ1-5; 8 bases are a match to TRBD1. Sequenced input: PBMCs. CDR3 in DNA: TGTGCCAGCAGCTTAGCAGGGGGCGACAATCAGCCCCAGCATTTT. Amino acids: CASSLAGGDNQPQHF.